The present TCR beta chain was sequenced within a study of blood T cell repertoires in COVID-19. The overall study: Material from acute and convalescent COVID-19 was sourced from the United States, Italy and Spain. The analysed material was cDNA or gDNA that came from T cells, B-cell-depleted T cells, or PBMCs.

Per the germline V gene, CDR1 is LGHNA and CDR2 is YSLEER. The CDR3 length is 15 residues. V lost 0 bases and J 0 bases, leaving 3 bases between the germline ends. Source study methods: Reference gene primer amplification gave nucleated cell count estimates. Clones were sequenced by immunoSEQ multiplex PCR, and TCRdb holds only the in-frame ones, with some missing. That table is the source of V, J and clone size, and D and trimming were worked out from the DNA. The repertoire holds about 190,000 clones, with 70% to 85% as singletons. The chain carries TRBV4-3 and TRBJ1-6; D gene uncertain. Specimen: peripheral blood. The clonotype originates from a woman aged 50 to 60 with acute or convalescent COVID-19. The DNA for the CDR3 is TGCGCCAGCAGCCAAGAGAGCTCCTATAATTCACCCCTCCACTTT. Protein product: CASSQESSYNSPLHF.